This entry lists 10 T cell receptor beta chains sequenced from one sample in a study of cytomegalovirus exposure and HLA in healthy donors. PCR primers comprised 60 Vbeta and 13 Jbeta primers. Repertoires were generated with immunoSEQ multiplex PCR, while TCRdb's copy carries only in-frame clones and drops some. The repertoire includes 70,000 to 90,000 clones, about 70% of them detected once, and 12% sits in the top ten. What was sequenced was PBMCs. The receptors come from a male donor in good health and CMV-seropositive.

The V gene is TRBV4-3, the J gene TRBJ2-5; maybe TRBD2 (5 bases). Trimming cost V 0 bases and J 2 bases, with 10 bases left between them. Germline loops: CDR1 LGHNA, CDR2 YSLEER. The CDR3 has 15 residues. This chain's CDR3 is CASSQDRRQQETQYF. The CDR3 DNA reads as TGCGCCAGCAGCCAAGACCGGAGGCAACAAGAGACCCAGTACTTC.

CDR3 sequence (DNA): TGCGCCAGCAGCTTGGGTGGTCGGGGGGGCCGAGCGGATACGCAGTATTTT. It encodes CASSLGGRGGRADTQYF. V gene TRBV5-1 combines with J gene TRBJ2-3; 8 nucleotides line up with TRBD2. The CDR3 totals 17 residues. J was trimmed by 6 bases and V by 0 bases; bases with no gene match: 12. Germline lookup yields CDR1 SGHRS and CDR2 YFSETQ.

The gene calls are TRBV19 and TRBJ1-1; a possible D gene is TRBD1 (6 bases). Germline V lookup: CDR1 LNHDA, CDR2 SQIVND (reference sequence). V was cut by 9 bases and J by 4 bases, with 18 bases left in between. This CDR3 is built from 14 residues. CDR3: CASKNRERGTEAFF. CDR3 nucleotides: TGTGCCAGCAAGAACAGGGAGAGGGGCACTGAAGCTTTCTTT.

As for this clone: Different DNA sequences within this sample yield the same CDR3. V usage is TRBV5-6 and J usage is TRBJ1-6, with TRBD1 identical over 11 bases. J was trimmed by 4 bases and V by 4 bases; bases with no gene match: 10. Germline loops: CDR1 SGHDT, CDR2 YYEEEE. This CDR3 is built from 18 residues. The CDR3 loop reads CASSIGQGAIPYNSPLHF. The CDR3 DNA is TGTGCCAGCAGCATAGGACAGGGGGCGATCCCTTATAATTCACCCCTCCACTTT.

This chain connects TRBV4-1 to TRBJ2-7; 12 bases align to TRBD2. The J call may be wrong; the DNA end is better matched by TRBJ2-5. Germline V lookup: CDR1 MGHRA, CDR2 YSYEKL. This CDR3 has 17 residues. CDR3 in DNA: TGCGCCAGCAGCCAACTTGGACTAGCGGGGATATCTACGACCCAGTACTTC. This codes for CASSQLGLAGISTTQYF.

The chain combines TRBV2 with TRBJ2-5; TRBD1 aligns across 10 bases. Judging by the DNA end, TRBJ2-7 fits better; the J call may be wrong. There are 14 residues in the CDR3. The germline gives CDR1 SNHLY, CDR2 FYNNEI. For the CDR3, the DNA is TGTGCCAGCAGGTGGGACAGGGGCTCCTACGAGCAGTACTTC. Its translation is CASRWDRGSYEQYF.

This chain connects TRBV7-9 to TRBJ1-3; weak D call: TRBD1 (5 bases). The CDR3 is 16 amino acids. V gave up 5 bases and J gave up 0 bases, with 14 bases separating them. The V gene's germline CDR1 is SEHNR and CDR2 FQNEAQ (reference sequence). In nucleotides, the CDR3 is TGTGCCAGCAGCCCGACAGCCGTCTACTCTGGAAACACCATATATTTT. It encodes CASSPTAVYSGNTIYF.

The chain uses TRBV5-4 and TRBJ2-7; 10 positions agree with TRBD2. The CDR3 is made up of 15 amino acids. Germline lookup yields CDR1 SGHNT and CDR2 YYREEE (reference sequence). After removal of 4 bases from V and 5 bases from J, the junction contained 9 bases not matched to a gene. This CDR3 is CASSKQLAGADEQYF. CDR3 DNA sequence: TGTGCCAGCAGCAAACAGCTAGCGGGAGCGGACGAGCAGTACTTC.

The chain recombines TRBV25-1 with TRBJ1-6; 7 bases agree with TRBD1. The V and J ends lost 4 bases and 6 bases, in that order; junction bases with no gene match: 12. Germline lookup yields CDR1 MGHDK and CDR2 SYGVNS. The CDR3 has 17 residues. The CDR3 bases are TGTGCCAGCAGTGTCTACAGGGGAGATAGTGTTAATTCACCCCTCCACTTT. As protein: CASSVYRGDSVNSPLHF.

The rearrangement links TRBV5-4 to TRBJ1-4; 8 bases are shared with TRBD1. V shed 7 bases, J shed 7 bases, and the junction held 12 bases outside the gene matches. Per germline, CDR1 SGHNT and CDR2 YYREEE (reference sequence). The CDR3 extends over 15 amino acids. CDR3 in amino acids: CASRPAGQGFEKLFF. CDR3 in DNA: TGTGCCAGCCGACCTGCCGGACAGGGTTTTGAAAAACTGTTTTTT.